The source of this T cell receptor beta chain is a study of technical replicates of blood from a handful of donors. The ends were cut back, 1 base at V and 5 bases at J, with 13 bases in the middle. The CDR3 is 15 amino acids. The germline V gene has CDR1 MGHRA and CDR2 YSYEKL. Assay used: immunoSEQ multiplex PCR; TCRdb lists only in-frame clones, some missing. This sample has roughly 73,000 clones, with 90% to 95% found just once. V gene TRBV4-1 combines with J gene TRBJ2-3; possible D gene TRBD2, 6 bases. This sequence was found in a human donor in good health. Input material: T cells isolated from PBMCs. The CDR3 coding sequence is TGCGCCAGCAGCCAAGTAGGGGTGGAGGGAGATACGCAGTATTTT. Translated: CASSQVGVEGDTQYF.